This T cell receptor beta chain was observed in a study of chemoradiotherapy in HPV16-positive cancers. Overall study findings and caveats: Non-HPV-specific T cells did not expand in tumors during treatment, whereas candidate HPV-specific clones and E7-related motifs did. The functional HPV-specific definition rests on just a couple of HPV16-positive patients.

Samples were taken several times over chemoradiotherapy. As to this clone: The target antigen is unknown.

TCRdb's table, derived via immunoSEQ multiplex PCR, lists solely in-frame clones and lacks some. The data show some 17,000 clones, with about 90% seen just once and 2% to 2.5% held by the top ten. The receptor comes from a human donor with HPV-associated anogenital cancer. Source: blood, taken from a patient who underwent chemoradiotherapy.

CDR3 nucleotide sequence: TGTGCCAGCAGCTTGGGAGGCCCCCCAGATACGCAGTATTTT. It translates to CASSLGGPPDTQYF. The rearrangement joins TRBV5-4 to TRBJ2-3; D remains unclear. Germline CDR1 SGHNT, CDR2 YYREEE (reference sequence). There are 14 residues in the CDR3. V was pared by 0 bases and J by 4 bases, with 9 bases between.